These T cell receptor beta chains were read from a single sample in a study of human T cells and chemical hapten exposure. TCRdb analysed the RACE reads with MiXCR anew, one entry per CDR3 protein. The repertoire holds 150,000 to 200,000 distinct CDR3 sequences, with about a fifth as singletons. The sample consisted of whole blood, taken in connection with sensitization to the hapten diphenylcyclopropenone (DPC). All receptors derive from a woman aged 45-65 years with alopecia areata. Some clones in this sample may be carry-over from other donors' samples. The CDR3 runs from the conserved cysteine through the conserved F or W.

j_call v_call cdr3_aa
TRBJ2-2 TRBV30 CAWSSGTSTGELFF
TRBJ2-1 TRBV29-1 CSINRAGPDEQFF
TRBJ2-1 TRBV29-1 CSVTGLPHNNEQFF
TRBJ1-1 TRBV18 CASSPKEMENTEAFF
TRBJ2-3 TRBV21-1 CASYRGREDVDTQYF
TRBJ1-1 TRBV4-1 CASSPLDEGIYTEAFF
TRBJ1-2 TRBV29-1 CSVERPGYGYTF
TRBJ2-7 TRBV5-1 CASSSGQMSSYEQYF
TRBJ1-1 TRBV12-3/TRBV12-4 CASSMTGITEAFF
TRBJ2-1 TRBV29-1 CSVESLAHYNEQFF
TRBJ2-1 TRBV6-8 CASNGRNNEQFF
TRBJ1-1 TRBV27 CASSVGQGRDAFF
TRBJ2-5 TRBV3-1 CASSQAPPGKYF
TRBJ1-4 TRBV19 CASSSPGRASANEKLFF